These 24 T cell receptor beta chains share one sample of origin, sequenced in a study of cytomegalovirus exposure and HLA in healthy donors. Vbeta (60) and Jbeta (13) primers were used in the PCR. Method: immunoSEQ multiplex PCR; TCRdb's copy keeps in-frame clones and lacks some. The sample includes some 110,000 clones, about 16% of them seen just once. Sequencing used PBMCs. All receptors come from a female donor in good health and CMV-seronegative.

This clone was recorded a few times. J is TRBJ2-7 and V is TRBV7-2; tentative D call: TRBD2 (5 bases). Deletions cut 0 bases from V and 2 bases from J, with 14 bases between. The germline gives CDR1 SGHTA, CDR2 FQGNSA. The CDR3 loop spans 16 amino acids. DNA for the CDR3: TGTGCCAGCAGCTTAGCGGTTGGAGGTGGGGCCTACGAGCAGTACTTC. This translates into CASSLAVGGGAYEQYF.

V is TRBV27 and J is TRBJ2-1; weak D call: TRBD2 (6 bases). The CDR3 is made up of 17 amino acids. Germline assignment: CDR1 MNHEY and CDR2 SMNVEV (reference sequence). V was cut by 2 bases and J by 7 bases, with 21 bases left in between. CDR3 DNA sequence: TGTGCCAGCAGTTTAGCTCGTTTGGGGCGGGGAGCGAATGAGCAGTTCTTC. It is translated as CASSLARLGRGANEQFF.

This clone has just a few counts. V usage is TRBV7-9 and J usage is TRBJ2-1; no definite D call. Germline lookup yields CDR1 SEHNR and CDR2 FQNEAQ (reference sequence). Trimming stripped 3 bases from V and 9 bases from J, with 9 bases between. There are 12 residues in the CDR3. CDR3 in DNA: TGTGCCAGCAGCTTTAATCCAGGTGAGCAGTTCTTC. It codes for CASSFNPGEQFF.

This clone appeared a few times. The chain combines TRBV30 with TRBJ2-2; no clear D. V lost 0 bases and J lost 6, with 8 bases in between. CDR3 size: 13 residues. CDR1 and CDR2 from the germline V gene are GTSNPN and SVGIG (reference sequence). In nucleotides, the CDR3 is TGTGCCTGGAGTGTAATAGAAGCCGGGGAGCTGTTTTTT. Amino acid sequence: CAWSVIEAGELFF.

This clone was detected a few times. The chain uses TRBV18 and TRBJ1-4; D is unresolved. Germline V lookup: CDR1 KGHSH, CDR2 LQKENI. The CDR3 extends over 13 amino acids. V gave up 6 bases and J gave up 8 bases, with 13 bases separating them. DNA for the CDR3: TGTGCCAGCTCTAGAGGGTTGGAAGAAAAACTGTTTTTT. It is translated as CASSRGLEEKLFF.

This clone was counted a few times. The chain carries TRBV19 and TRBJ2-1; TRBD2 is a possible D gene (5 bases). The CDR3 contains 14 residues. Looked up from germline, CDR1 is LNHDA and CDR2 is SQIVND (reference sequence). V was trimmed by 1 base and J by 7 bases, leaving 11 bases between them. The CDR3 bases are TGTGCCAGTAGTATAGCGGGAAGTGGGAATGAGCAGTTCTTC. It specifies CASSIAGSGNEQFF.

This clone has more than one count but fewer than ten. The chain employs TRBV19 and TRBJ2-1; maybe TRBD2 (6 bases). This CDR3 contains 14 residues. Germline CDR1 is LNHDA and CDR2 is SQIVND (reference sequence). V lost 5 bases and J 5 bases, leaving 13 bases between the germline ends. The CDR3 region has the DNA TGTGCCAGTAGTCGGCGGGGTACGGACAATGAGCAGTTCTTC. As protein: CASSRRGTDNEQFF.

This clone was seen more than once but under ten times. The J gene is TRBJ2-5, the V gene TRBV5-1, with D hard to call. There are 12 residues in the CDR3. V lost 0 bases and J lost 4, with 4 bases in between. CDR1 and CDR2 (germline): SGHRS, YFSETQ. The CDR3 sequence: CASSLAGETQYF. CDR3 DNA sequence: TGCGCCAGCAGCTTGGCCGGAGAGACCCAGTACTTC.

This chain links TRBV6-1 with TRBJ1-1; a weak D match, TRBD1 (6 bases). The CDR3 length is 12 residues. Germline-derived CDR1 and CDR2 are MNHNS and SASEGT. V was clipped by 10 bases and J by 11 bases, with 20 bases between them. The CDR3 bases are TGTGCCACACGATCTCACAGGGCTACGGCTTTCTTT. Its protein is CATRSHRATAFF.

This rearrangement joins TRBV15 to TRBJ1-5, with a tentative D call TRBD1 (6 bases). V lost 4 bases and J lost 0, with 13 bases in between. The CDR3 consists of 16 residues. CDR1 and CDR2 (germline): LNHNV, YYDKDF (reference sequence). The CDR3 region has the DNA TGTGCCACCAGCAAAGGACAGACGTCTAGCAATCAGCCCCAGCATTTT. It yields the protein CATSKGQTSSNQPQHF.

V is TRBV7-8 and J is TRBJ2-7; D is possibly TRBD2 (5 bases). Germline V gene sequence: CDR1 SGHVS, CDR2 FQNEAQ. This CDR3 has 14 amino acids. V was trimmed by 3 bases and J by 0 bases, leaving 9 bases between them. DNA for the CDR3: TGTGCCAGCAGCTTCGAGGGTAGCTCCTACGAGCAGTACTTC. Translation gives CASSFEGSSYEQYF.

This clone was observed a handful of times. CDR3 bases: TGTGCCAGCAGCTTACCTAGCGGAAACCAAGAGACCCAGTACTTC. It encodes CASSLPSGNQETQYF. The chain has TRBV7-2 and TRBJ2-5; 7 nucleotides align to TRBD2. After removal of 2 bases from V and 0 bases from J, the junction contained 3 bases not matched to a gene. The germline gives CDR1 SGHTA, CDR2 FQGNSA. The CDR3 consists of 15 residues.

This clone was counted between two and nine times. V usage is TRBV28 and J usage is TRBJ1-4, with D possibly matching TRBD1 (5 bases). Trimming left V 6 bases short and J 0 bases short, with 17 bases between. Germline-derived CDR1 and CDR2 are MDHEN and SYDVKM. The CDR3 is 17 amino acids. In nucleotides, the CDR3 is TGTGCCAGCAGCCTATCGGGGGGGACCGCAACTAATGAAAAACTGTTTTTT. It translates to CASSLSGGTATNEKLFF.

This chain joins TRBV11-2 and TRBJ2-2; 8 nucleotides match TRBD2. CDR1 SGHAT and CDR2 FQNNGV come from the germline V gene. The V gene end was trimmed by 4 bases and the J gene end by 1 base; junction bases not matched to a gene: 8. There are 17 residues in the CDR3. CDR3 nucleotides: TGTGCCAGCAGCTCCCGGGGGGGAAGGGAGAACACCGGGGAGCTGTTTTTT. Residues: CASSSRGGRENTGELFF.

The chain links TRBV5-1 to TRBJ1-1; a possible D gene is TRBD1 (6 bases). CDR3 length: 13 residues. Germline CDR1 is SGHRS and CDR2 is YFSETQ. V dropped 1 base and J dropped 4 bases, with 8 bases sitting between them. CDR3 in DNA: TGCGCCAGCAGCTTGCAGGGGCGCACTGAAGCTTTCTTT. Encoded protein: CASSLQGRTEAFF.

The CDR3 nucleotides read TGTGCCAGCAGAGGACTAGCGGGGGCCTACGAGCAGTACTTC. Translating gives CASRGLAGAYEQYF. V and J are TRBV28 and TRBJ2-7; TRBD2 aligns across 13 bases. CDR3 length: 14 residues. Germline V CDR1 and CDR2: MDHEN, SYDVKM. The V and J ends lost 6 bases and 2 bases, in that order; junction bases with no gene match: 1.

This clone was seen a handful of times. This chain links TRBV2 with TRBJ1-6; D is unresolved. The V and J ends lost 6 bases and 7 bases respectively, with 7 bases between them. CDR1 is SNHLY and CDR2 is FYNNEI in the germline V gene. The CDR3 runs to 12 residues. The CDR3 region is CASSTRNSPLHF. CDR3 DNA sequence: TGTGCCAGCAGCACGAGGAATTCACCCCTCCACTTT.

This clone was counted a few times. This chain connects TRBV7-9 to TRBJ2-2; D not resolved. Trimming removed 10 bases from V and 5 bases from J, with 8 bases in between. Germline values: CDR1 SEHNR, CDR2 FQNEAQ (reference sequence). The CDR3 is 11 residues long. Here the CDR3 DNA reads TGTGCCACCCATGAGACCGGGGAGCTGTTTTTT. This sequence encodes CATHETGELFF.

The chain uses TRBV9 and TRBJ2-7; D possibly corresponds to TRBD2 (6 bases). V was shortened by 0 bases and J by 0 bases, with 10 bases between the two germline ends. The CDR3 loop spans 15 amino acids. Germline CDR1 reads SGDLS; CDR2 reads YYNGEE. In DNA form, the CDR3 reads TGTGCCAGCAGCGTAGACGGGGGAAGCTCCTACGAGCAGTACTTC. Residues: CASSVDGGSSYEQYF.

The gene calls are TRBV29-1 and TRBJ2-2, with 13 bases that match TRBD2. Germline V gene data show CDR1 as SQVTM and CDR2 as ANQGSEA. After removal of 4 bases from V and 2 bases from J, the junction contained 1 base not matched to a gene. The CDR3 is made up of 15 amino acids. The CDR3 reads CSVGTSGGNTGELFF. The CDR3 bases are TGCAGCGTTGGGACTAGCGGGGGTAACACCGGGGAGCTGTTTTTT.

The V call is TRBV7-3, the J call TRBJ2-1, with TRBD2 identical over 8 bases. V was clipped by 5 bases and J by 6 bases; unmatched bases: 12. CDR3 length: 16 amino acids. The V gene's germline CDR1 is SGHTA and CDR2 FQGTGA. This CDR3 reads CASSLTAGGGVNEQFF. The CDR3, as DNA: TGTGCCAGCAGCCTGACGGCGGGAGGTGGGGTCAATGAGCAGTTCTTC.

The table lists this clone with a few counts. This chain links TRBV5-8 with TRBJ2-7; 10 bases are a match to TRBD1. The CDR3 has 15 residues. The junction had 6 bases not matched to a gene; V was cut back by 4 bases and J by 2 bases. CDR1 SGHTS and CDR2 YDEGEE come from the germline V gene. The CDR3 nucleotides read TGTGCCAGCAGCCCGGGACAGGGGCGAACCTACGAGCAGTACTTC. Amino acid sequence: CASSPGQGRTYEQYF.

This chain uses TRBV10-3 with TRBJ2-2; TRBD2 matches at 7 bases. The germline V gene encodes CDR1 ENHRY and CDR2 SYGVKD. V gave up 6 bases and J gave up 9 bases; unmatched junction bases: 13. The CDR3 runs 15 residues. CDR3 coding DNA: TGTGCCATCAGGAGGGGAGGGGATCGATCTAGGGAGCTGTTTTTT. Translating gives CAIRRGGDRSRELFF.

This chain joins TRBV7-3 and TRBJ2-1; 12 bases align to TRBD2. The CDR3 contains 18 residues. Germline V gene lookup returns CDR1 SGHTA and CDR2 FQGTGA. V gave up 1 base and J gave up 6 bases; unmatched junction bases: 10. CDR3 DNA sequence: TGTGCCAGCAGCTTAATACCCTTGACTAGCGGGAGAGCCAATGAGCAGTTCTTC. Translation gives CASSLIPLTSGRANEQFF.